The 31 T cell receptor beta chains below all came from one sample that was sequenced in a study of CD8+ T cells in alopecia areata (dated by TCRdb to 2017 to 2018). Receptor libraries were prepared by the immunoSEQ multiplex PCR assay. For TCR sequencing, RNA was extracted from every sample and reverse transcribed into cDNA to serve as template. The source is immuneACCESS, and TCRdb retained only in-frame sequences with V and J called. Part of the clones is not carried over; for the studies checked, unresolved V genes explain less than half of this, and the remainder is unexplained. For this sample there are approximately 180,000 clones; roughly 60% appear just once. The top ten clonotypes cover approximately 1% of the sample. The time point label for this specimen denotes: 24 weeks on oral tofacitinib. The sample's treatment or condition label, in plain terms: oral pan-JAK inhibitor, 5-10 mg twice daily.

Here the sequenced sample was CD4+ T cells sorted from blood, taken at week 24, from a patient treated with tofacitinib. These receptors came from a human donor with alopecia areata.

This chain uses TRBV29-1 with TRBJ1-4; D remains unclear. Germline V gene data show CDR1 as SQVTM and CDR2 as ANQGSEA. The ends were cut back, 2 bases at V and 7 bases at J, with 14 bases in the middle. There are 14 residues in the CDR3. This CDR3 reads CSVEFPGSGEKLFF. The CDR3 DNA sequence: TGCAGCGTTGAATTTCCGGGTAGCGGTGAAAAACTGTTTTTT.

The V and J genes are TRBV7-2 and TRBJ1-5; 9 bases fit TRBD1. The CDR3 is 16 amino acids. Germline V CDR1 and CDR2: SGHTA, FQGNSA. Trimming removed 4 bases from V and 4 bases from J; junction bases left unmatched: 8. The CDR3 loop is CASSSIGTGTNQPQHF. CDR3 nucleotides: TGTGCCAGCAGCTCCATAGGGACAGGGACAAATCAGCCCCAGCATTTT. The entire variable domain, with the rest obtained from reference TRBV7-2 and TRBJ1-5, is as follows: GAGVSQSPSNKVTEKGKDVELRCDPISGHTALYWYRQSLGQGLEFLIYFQGNSAPDKSGLPSDRFSAERTGGSVSTLTIQRTQQEDSAVYLCASSSIGTGTNQPQHFGDGTRLSIL.

This chain connects TRBV5-1 to TRBJ2-2; D ambiguous. CDR1 SGHRS and CDR2 YFSETQ come from the germline V gene. V lost 2 bases and J 6 bases, leaving 11 bases between the germline ends. This CDR3 region has 14 residues. CDR3 coding DNA: TGCGCCAGCAGCTTAAAGGGTTCCTCCGGGGAGCTGTTTTTT. Amino acids: CASSLKGSSGELFF.

The chain joins TRBV7-9 to TRBJ2-7, with D possibly matching TRBD1 (6 bases). This CDR3 is 14 amino acids long. Trimming left V 8 bases short and J 3 bases short, with 17 bases between. The germline V gene has CDR1 SEHNR and CDR2 FQNEAQ (reference sequence). The CDR3 is CASGKQGSFYEQYF. In DNA, the CDR3 is TGTGCCAGCGGAAAACAGGGAAGTTTCTACGAGCAGTACTTC.

As for this clone: A much larger clone lies one base from this, so it may be a read error. Other DNA sequences in the same sample also yield this CDR3. This chain uses TRBV14 with TRBJ2-3; D unclear. The germline V and J ends were trimmed by 6 bases and 2 bases, with 3 bases remaining between them. Germline V gives CDR1 SGHDN, CDR2 FVKESK. The CDR3 totals 11 residues. CDR3 in DNA: TGTGCCAGCAGTCACACAGATACGCAGTATTTT. Residues: CASSHTDTQYF.

V and J are TRBV11-2 and TRBJ2-2; no firm D call. Trimming took 5 bases from V and 2 from J, leaving 9 bases between them. This CDR3 region has 14 residues. Germline loops: CDR1 SGHAT, CDR2 FQNNGV. The CDR3 region has the DNA TGTGCCAGCAGCCCAAAATTTAACACCGGGGAGCTGTTTTTT. Its translation: CASSPKFNTGELFF.

The chain carries TRBV6-5 and TRBJ1-2; D remains unclear. The CDR3 contains 11 residues. The V gene lost 9 bases and the J gene lost 5 bases, with 10 bases spanning the gap. Per germline, CDR1 MNHEY and CDR2 SVGAGI. The CDR3 sequence is CASRNTYGYTF. As DNA, the CDR3 is TGTGCCAGTCGGAACACATATGGCTACACCTTC.

This chain connects TRBV7-8 to TRBJ1-6; D might be TRBD1 (5 bases). The CDR3 runs to 12 residues. Germline CDR1 reads SGHVS; CDR2 reads FQNEAQ. With 2 bases removed from V and 16 bases from J, the gap between germline ends came to 12 bases. The CDR3 DNA reads TGTGCCAGCAGCTTACGGCGGGACTTACTCCACTTT. It codes for CASSLRRDLLHF.

The DNA for the CDR3 is TGTGCCAGCAGTGTGACCTACGAGCAGTACTTC. It codes for CASSVTYEQYF. This rearrangement joins TRBV2 to TRBJ2-7; the D is unclear. CDR3 length: 11 amino acids. From germline, CDR1 is SNHLY and CDR2 FYNNEI. Trimming removed 4 bases from V and 2 bases from J, with 3 bases in between.

This clone was counted between two and nine times. The V and J genes are TRBV2 and TRBJ2-7; D is uncertain. The CDR3 covers 12 residues. Germline V lookup: CDR1 SNHLY, CDR2 FYNNEI. Trimming cost V 4 bases and J 2 bases, with 6 bases left between them. This CDR3 reads CASSGGAYEQYF. The CDR3 coding sequence is TGTGCCAGCAGTGGTGGGGCCTACGAGCAGTACTTC.

The rearrangement uses TRBV19 and TRBJ2-1; D perhaps matches TRBD1 (6 bases). The germline CDR1 and CDR2 sequences are LNHDA and SQIVND (reference sequence). This CDR3 contains 14 residues. Trimming left V 6 bases short and J 9 bases short, with 18 bases between. In nucleotides, the CDR3 is TGTGCCAGTAGCGCCAAAAAACAGGGATTTGAGCAGTTCTTC. This sequence encodes CASSAKKQGFEQFF.

Ten or more counts support this clone. This chain joins TRBV4-1 and TRBJ1-5; D gene uncertain. CDR3 length: 16 amino acids. The V end lost 1 base, the J end lost 2 bases, and 12 bases lay between the germline ends. Germline V lookup: CDR1 MGHRA, CDR2 YSYEKL. CDR3 nucleotide sequence: TGCGCCAGCAGCCAAGGACCGATCACGGGCAATCAGCCCCAGCATTTT. Its translation: CASSQGPITGNQPQHF.

This clone has only one observation. V gene TRBV5-1 combines with J gene TRBJ2-3, with unresolved D. The CDR3 contains 15 residues. Trimming left V 0 bases short and J 2 bases short, with 10 bases between. Looked up from germline, CDR1 is SGHRS and CDR2 is YFSETQ. The CDR3: CASSLVDQLTDTQYF. The CDR3, as DNA: TGCGCCAGCAGCTTGGTAGACCAGCTCACAGATACGCAGTATTTT.

The rearrangement joins TRBV30 to TRBJ2-1; 11 bases fit TRBD2. The CDR3 is 14 residues long. Trimming at V came to 4 bases and at J to 7 bases, leaving 6 bases not matched to a gene. The V gene's germline CDR1 is GTSNPN and CDR2 SVGIG (reference sequence). CDR3 protein: CAWTLSGGVNEQFF. The CDR3, as DNA: TGTGCCTGGACACTTAGCGGGGGGGTAAATGAGCAGTTCTTC.

This chain links TRBV5-1 with TRBJ2-7; 7 bases line up with TRBD1. CDR1 and CDR2 (germline): SGHRS, YFSETQ. The CDR3 length is 13 residues. The trim removed 4 bases at V and 3 bases at J, leaving 4 bases unmatched. The CDR3 bases are TGCGCCAGCAGCCCGGGACAGAACTACGAGCAGTACTTC. Translating gives CASSPGQNYEQYF.

The rearrangement links TRBV18 to TRBJ1-1, with 7 bases aligning to TRBD1. This CDR3 has 15 residues. Trimming took 4 bases from V and 1 from J; bases not matched to a gene: 6. Germline CDR1 is KGHSH and CDR2 is LQKENI. The CDR3 spells CASSRLTGTNTEAFF. The CDR3 region has the DNA TGTGCCAGCTCACGGCTGACAGGGACGAACACTGAAGCTTTCTTT.

This chain uses TRBV30 with TRBJ1-5; D unclear. The CDR3 sequence is 13 residues long. The germline gives CDR1 GTSNPN, CDR2 SVGIG (reference sequence). V lost 5 bases to trimming and J lost 0 bases, with 8 bases between them. CDR3 sequence reads: CAWAGDSNQPQHF. In DNA form, the CDR3 reads TGTGCCTGGGCCGGCGATAGCAATCAGCCCCAGCATTTT.

This clone was seen a handful of times. The gene calls are TRBV7-8 and TRBJ2-5, with D uncertain. V lost 7 bases and J lost 0, with 6 bases in between. This CDR3 has 12 residues. CDR1 is SGHVS and CDR2 is FQNEAQ in the germline V gene. CDR3 nucleotide sequence: TGTGCCAGCATTGGGTACCAAGAGACCCAGTACTTC. As protein: CASIGYQETQYF. The whole variable domain, filled in from reference TRBV7-8 and TRBJ2-5, reads GAGVSQSPRYKVAKRGQDVALRCDPISGHVSLFWYQQALGQGPEFLTYFQNEAQLDKSGLPSDRFFAERPEGSVSTLKIQRTQQEDSAVYLCASIGYQETQYFGPGTRLLVL.

The chain carries TRBV30 and TRBJ1-1; D is possibly TRBD1 (5 bases). V lost 2 bases to trimming and J lost 3 bases, with 10 bases between them. Germline CDR1 and CDR2: GTSNPN and SVGIG (reference sequence). The CDR3 sequence is 13 residues long. In nucleotides, the CDR3 is TGTGCCTGGAGTCGGGGAGGGGACACTGAAGCTTTCTTT. Its translation: CAWSRGGDTEAFF. Using reference TRBV30 and TRBJ1-1 for the parts outside the CDR3, the full variable domain is SQTIHQWPATLVQPVGSPLSLECTVEGTSNPNLYWYRQAAGRGLQLLFYSVGIGQISSEVPQNLSASRPQDRQFILSSKKLLLSDSGFYLCAWSRGGDTEAFFGQGTRLTVV.

V usage is TRBV4-1 and J usage is TRBJ1-5; D ambiguous. This CDR3 contains 14 residues. With 3 bases removed from V and 2 bases from J, the gap between germline ends came to 8 bases. From germline, CDR1 is MGHRA and CDR2 YSYEKL. For the CDR3, the DNA is TGCGCCAGCAGCCAGCCCGGTCGCAATCAGCCCCAGCATTTT. This sequence encodes CASSQPGRNQPQHF.

This clone was observed a few times. J is TRBJ1-1 and V is TRBV30; 9 bases are a match to TRBD1. The V segment lost 1 base and the J segment 3 bases; nucleotides outside the gene matches: 0. Germline lookup yields CDR1 GTSNPN and CDR2 SVGIG (reference sequence). The CDR3 sequence is 13 residues long. In nucleotides, the CDR3 is TGTGCCTGGAGTGGACAGGGGGACACTGAAGCTTTCTTT. Amino acid sequence: CAWSGQGDTEAFF.

The chain couples TRBV27 to TRBJ1-2, with D possibly TRBD1 on 5 matching bases. Germline CDR1 is MNHEY and CDR2 is SMNVEV (reference sequence). This CDR3 contains 17 residues. V lost 4 bases to trimming and J lost 7 bases, with 25 bases between them. This CDR3 reads CASSSVPSGRARSGYTF. The CDR3, as DNA: TGTGCCAGCAGTTCGGTCCCCTCTGGCAGGGCAAGAAGTGGCTACACCTTC.

This chain links TRBV12-5 with TRBJ1-2; no clear D. The CDR3 runs 14 residues. V dropped 1 base and J dropped 8 bases, with 14 bases sitting between them. The germline V gene encodes CDR1 LGHNT and CDR2 FRNRAP. CDR3 in DNA: TGTGCTAGTGGTTTGGAAGGGCTTCTCTCCGGCTACACCTTC. Translated, it gives CASGLEGLLSGYTF.

This clone was observed a handful of times. The V and J genes are TRBV29-1 and TRBJ1-2; maybe TRBD1 (5 bases). Between the trimmed V and J ends, which lost 4 bases and 1 base, there was a span of 13 bases. The germline gives CDR1 SQVTM, CDR2 ANQGSEA. The CDR3 runs to 14 residues. The CDR3 spells CSVVWTPVNYGYTF. The CDR3 DNA sequence: TGCAGCGTTGTCTGGACACCTGTTAACTATGGCTACACCTTC.

The gene calls are TRBV6-5 and TRBJ1-2; D ambiguous. The CDR3 loop spans 12 amino acids. CDR1 is MNHEY, CDR2 SVGAGI, per germline. Trimming shortened V by 5 bases and J by 8 bases, and 12 bases separated the two germline ends. CDR3 DNA sequence: TGTGCCAGCAGTAACACCGTCGGCGGCTACACCTTC. Its translation: CASSNTVGGYTF.

The chain combines TRBV29-1 with TRBJ2-1; tentative D call: TRBD1 (6 bases). Trimming took off 7 bases at V and 5 bases at J, with 12 bases between the two ends. CDR3 length equals 12 residues. Looked up from germline, CDR1 is SQVTM and CDR2 is ANQGSEA. CDR3 DNA sequence: TGCAGCGGATGGGGGCAGAACAATGAGCAGTTCTTC. Its translation: CSGWGQNNEQFF.

The rearrangement links TRBV5-1 to TRBJ2-2; D not certain. The CDR3 has 14 amino acids. The V end lost 3 bases, the J end lost 4 bases, and 10 bases lay between the germline ends. CDR1 is SGHRS and CDR2 is YFSETQ in the germline V gene. The CDR3 coding sequence is TGCGCCAGCAGCTCGAATCAATTCACCGGGGAGCTGTTTTTT. Its translation is CASSSNQFTGELFF.

This clone was detected a few times. The chain couples TRBV29-1 to TRBJ2-3, with 11 bases matching TRBD2. Germline V gives CDR1 SQVTM, CDR2 ANQGSEA. This CDR3 contains 14 residues. CDR3 protein: CGCSGGAGSDTQYF. For the CDR3, the DNA is TGCGGATGTAGCGGGGGGGCCGGCTCCGATACGCAGTATTTT.

To note about this clone: This sample also contains other DNA sequences that code for the same CDR3. The J gene is TRBJ2-7, the V gene TRBV5-1; perhaps TRBD1 as D (5 bases). Germline assignment: CDR1 SGHRS and CDR2 YFSETQ. The V gene lost 0 bases and the J gene lost 1 base, with 8 bases spanning the gap. The CDR3 has 14 residues. The CDR3 protein is CASSLGAGSYEQYF. The DNA for the CDR3 is TGCGCCAGCAGCTTGGGCGCAGGGTCCTACGAGCAGTACTTC.

The chain couples TRBV4-3 to TRBJ2-7; 9 bases fit TRBD1. Germline values: CDR1 LGHNA, CDR2 YSLEER. The ends lost 0 bases at V and 3 bases at J; junction bases unmatched: 12. The CDR3 has 18 amino acids. The CDR3, as DNA: TGCGCCAGCAGCCAAGATATGCCAGTTGGGACAGGGTACTACGAGCAGTACTTC. The encoded protein is CASSQDMPVGTGYYEQYF.

V is TRBV30 and J is TRBJ2-5, with TRBD1 matching 8 bases. The CDR3 consists of 14 residues. Losses at the gene ends were 1 base for V and 2 bases for J; bases not matched to a gene: 3. Germline V gene sequence: CDR1 GTSNPN, CDR2 SVGIG (reference sequence). The CDR3 loop reads CAWSAGTGQETQYF. DNA of the CDR3: TGTGCCTGGAGTGCGGGGACAGGTCAAGAGACCCAGTACTTC.